The source of this T cell receptor beta chain is a study of blood T cell repertoires in COVID-19. As for the study in general: The United States, Italy and Spain supplied acute and convalescent COVID-19 samples. In each case, the material was cDNA or gDNA derived from T cells, B-cell-depleted T cells, or PBMCs.

In the study's own analysis: Cell counts per sample came from amplifying reference gene primers. TCRdb's table, derived via immunoSEQ multiplex PCR, lists solely in-frame clones and lacks some. That table supplies the V and J calls and clone size; D and trimming were determined from the DNA. The sample has some 130,000 clones, nearly 85% seen once. CDR3 length equals 14 residues. The V gene end was trimmed by 5 bases and the J gene end by 7 bases; junction bases not matched to a gene: 9. Germline V gene data show CDR1 as MNHEY and CDR2 as SVGEGT. This TCR was sampled from a human donor in a cohort sampled during active COVID-19. The specimen was peripheral blood. This rearrangement joins TRBV6-2 or TRBV6-3 to TRBJ2-7; 9 bases match TRBD1. In DNA form, the CDR3 reads TGTGCCAGCAGTCCCGGGACAGGGCCCTTGGAGCAGTACGTC. Translated, it gives CASSPGTGPLEQYV.